The 2 T cell receptor beta chains below were found in one sample sequenced in a study of blood T cell repertoires in COVID-19. Clones were sequenced by immunoSEQ multiplex PCR, and TCRdb holds only the in-frame ones, with some missing. The table lists some 180,000 clones, roughly nine tenths of them singletons. Sequencing was performed on PBMCs or T cells enriched from blood (not recorded which). These receptors were taken from a woman aged 40-49 years in a cohort exposed to, infected with or recovered from COVID-19 (not recorded which).

The rearrangement uses TRBV6-1 and TRBJ2-7; a possible D gene is TRBD1 (7 bases). V lost 2 bases to trimming and J lost 0 bases, with 14 bases between them. The CDR3 totals 16 residues. Germline-derived CDR1 and CDR2 are MNHNS and SASEGT. The CDR3, as DNA: TGTGCCAGCAGTGAACAGGGGGGTTTGCCCTCCTACGAGCAGTACTTC. Translation: CASSEQGGLPSYEQYF.

The V call is TRBV6-5, the J call TRBJ1-2; no definite D call. V lost 6 bases and J lost 4, with 12 bases in between. CDR1 is MNHEY, CDR2 SVGAGI, per germline. CDR3 length equals 13 residues. CDR3 sequence (DNA): TGTGCCAGCAGCCCCGGGAGGAGCTATGGCTACACCTTC. Residues: CASSPGRSYGYTF.